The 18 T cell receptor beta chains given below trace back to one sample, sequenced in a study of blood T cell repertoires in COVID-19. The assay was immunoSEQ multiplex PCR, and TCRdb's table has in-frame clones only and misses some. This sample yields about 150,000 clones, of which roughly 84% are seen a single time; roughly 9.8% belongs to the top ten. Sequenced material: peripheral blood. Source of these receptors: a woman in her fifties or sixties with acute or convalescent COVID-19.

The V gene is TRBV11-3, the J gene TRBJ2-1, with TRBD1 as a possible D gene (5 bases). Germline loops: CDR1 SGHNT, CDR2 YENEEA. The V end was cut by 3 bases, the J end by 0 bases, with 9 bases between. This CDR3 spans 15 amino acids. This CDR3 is CASSFGASSYNEQFF. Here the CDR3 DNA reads TGTGCCAGCAGCTTTGGGGCGAGCTCCTACAATGAGCAGTTCTTC. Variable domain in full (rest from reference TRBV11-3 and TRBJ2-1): EAGVVQSPRYKIIEKKQPVAFWCNPISGHNTLYWYLQNLGQGPELLIRYENEEAVDDSQLPKDRFSAERLKGVDSTLKIQPAELGDSAVYLCASSFGASSYNEQFFGPGTRLTVL.

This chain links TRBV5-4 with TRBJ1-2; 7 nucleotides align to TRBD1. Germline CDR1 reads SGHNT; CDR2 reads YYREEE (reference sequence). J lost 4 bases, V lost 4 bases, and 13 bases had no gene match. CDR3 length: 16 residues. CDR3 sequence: CASSAGQAPGRYGYTF. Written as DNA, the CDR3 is TGTGCCAGCAGCGCCGGACAGGCTCCTGGCCGCTATGGCTACACCTTC. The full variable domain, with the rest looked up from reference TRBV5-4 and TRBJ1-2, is ETGVTQSPTHLIKTRGQQVTLRCSSQSGHNTVSWYQQALGQGPQFIFQYYREEENGRGNFPPRFSGLQFPNYSSELNVNALELDDSALYLCASSAGQAPGRYGYTFGSGTRLTVV.

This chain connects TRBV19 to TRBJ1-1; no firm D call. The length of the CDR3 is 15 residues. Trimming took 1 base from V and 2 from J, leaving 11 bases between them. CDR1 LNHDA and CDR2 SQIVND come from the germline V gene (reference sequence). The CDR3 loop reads CASSIVEGLNTEAFF. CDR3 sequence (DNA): TGTGCCAGTAGTATAGTTGAGGGTCTAAACACTGAAGCTTTCTTT.

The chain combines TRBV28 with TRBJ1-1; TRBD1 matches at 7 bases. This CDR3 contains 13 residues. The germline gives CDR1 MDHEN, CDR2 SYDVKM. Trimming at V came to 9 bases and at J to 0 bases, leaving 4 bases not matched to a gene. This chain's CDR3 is CASTTGVNTEAFF. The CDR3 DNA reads TGTGCCAGTACTACAGGGGTGAACACTGAAGCTTTCTTT. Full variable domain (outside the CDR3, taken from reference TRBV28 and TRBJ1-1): DVKVTQSSRYLVKRTGEKVFLECVQDMDHENMFWYRQDPGLGLRLIYFSYDVKMKEKGDIPEGYSVSREKKERFSLILESASTNQTSMYLCASTTGVNTEAFFGQGTRLTVV.

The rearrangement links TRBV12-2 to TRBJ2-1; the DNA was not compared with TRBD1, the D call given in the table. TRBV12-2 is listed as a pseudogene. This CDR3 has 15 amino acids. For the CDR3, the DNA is TGTGCAAGTCGCAGATCCCGGGACAACTACAATGAGCAGTTCTTC. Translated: CASRRSRDNYNEQFF.

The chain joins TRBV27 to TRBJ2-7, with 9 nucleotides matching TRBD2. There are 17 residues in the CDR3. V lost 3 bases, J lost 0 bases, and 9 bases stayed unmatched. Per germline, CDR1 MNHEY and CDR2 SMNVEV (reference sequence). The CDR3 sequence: CASSFQAGGSISYEQYF. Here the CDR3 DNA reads TGTGCCAGCAGTTTCCAAGCGGGAGGTTCAATCTCCTACGAGCAGTACTTC.

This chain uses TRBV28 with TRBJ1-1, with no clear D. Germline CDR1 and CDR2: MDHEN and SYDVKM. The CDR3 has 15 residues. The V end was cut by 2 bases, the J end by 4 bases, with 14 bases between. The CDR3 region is CASSLAVVGGTEAFF. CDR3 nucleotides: TGTGCCAGCAGTTTAGCGGTTGTCGGAGGCACTGAAGCTTTCTTT.

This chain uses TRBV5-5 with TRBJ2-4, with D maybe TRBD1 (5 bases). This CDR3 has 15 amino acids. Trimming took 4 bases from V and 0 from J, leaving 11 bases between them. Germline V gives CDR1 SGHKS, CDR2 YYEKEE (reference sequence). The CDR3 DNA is TGTGCCAGCAGCCCCCCAGGGTTAGCCAAAAACATTCAGTACTTC. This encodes CASSPPGLAKNIQYF.

CDR3: CASSLLQTTGELFF. CDR3 nucleotides: TGTGCCAGCAGTTTATTACAGACCACCGGGGAGCTGTTTTTT. The rearrangement uses TRBV28 and TRBJ2-2; D unresolved. With 1 base removed from V and 4 bases from J, the gap between germline ends came to 7 bases. Germline V gives CDR1 MDHEN, CDR2 SYDVKM. The CDR3 consists of 14 residues.

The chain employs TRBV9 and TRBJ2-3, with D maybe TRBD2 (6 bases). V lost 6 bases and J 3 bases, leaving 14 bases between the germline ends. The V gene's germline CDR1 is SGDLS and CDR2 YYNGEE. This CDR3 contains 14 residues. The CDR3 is CASTRDFITDTQYF. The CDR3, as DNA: TGTGCCAGCACCCGGGACTTCATAACAGATACGCAGTATTTT.

The CDR3 sequence: CASSQELWPYEQYF. The CDR3 bases are TGTGCCAGCAGCCAAGAGCTCTGGCCCTACGAGCAGTACTTC. The chain has TRBV14 and TRBJ2-7; D gene uncertain. This CDR3 is built from 14 residues. Trimming stripped 0 bases from V and 2 bases from J, with 8 bases between. CDR1 SGHDN and CDR2 FVKESK come from the germline V gene.

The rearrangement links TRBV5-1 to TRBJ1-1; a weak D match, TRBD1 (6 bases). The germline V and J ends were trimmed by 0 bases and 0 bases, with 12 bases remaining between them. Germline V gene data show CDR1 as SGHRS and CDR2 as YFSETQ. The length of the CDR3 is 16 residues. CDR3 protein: CASSLVGTYMNTEAFF. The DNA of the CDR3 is TGCGCCAGCAGCTTGGTTGGGACATACATGAACACTGAAGCTTTCTTT.

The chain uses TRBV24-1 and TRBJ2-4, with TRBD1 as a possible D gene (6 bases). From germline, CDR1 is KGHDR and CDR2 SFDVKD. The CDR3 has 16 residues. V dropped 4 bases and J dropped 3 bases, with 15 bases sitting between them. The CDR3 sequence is CATSDPYRDGKNIQYF. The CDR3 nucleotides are TGTGCCACCAGTGACCCCTACAGGGATGGCAAAAACATTCAGTACTTC.

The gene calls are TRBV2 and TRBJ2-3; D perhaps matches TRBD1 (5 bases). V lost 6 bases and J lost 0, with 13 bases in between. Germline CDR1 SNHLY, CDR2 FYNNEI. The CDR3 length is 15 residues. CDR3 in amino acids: CASRAPGLSTDTQYF. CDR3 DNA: TGTGCCAGCAGAGCCCCAGGGTTGAGCACAGATACGCAGTATTTT.

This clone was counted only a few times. The CDR3 protein is CASSLELAEYNEQFF. The CDR3 DNA is TGTGCCAGCAGCTTAGAACTAGCGGAATACAATGAGCAGTTCTTC. The chain uses TRBV7-3 and TRBJ2-1; 8 bases are a match to TRBD2. The CDR3 contains 15 residues. V shed 2 bases and J 4 bases; nucleotides not matched to a gene: 4. The germline gives CDR1 SGHTA, CDR2 FQGTGA.

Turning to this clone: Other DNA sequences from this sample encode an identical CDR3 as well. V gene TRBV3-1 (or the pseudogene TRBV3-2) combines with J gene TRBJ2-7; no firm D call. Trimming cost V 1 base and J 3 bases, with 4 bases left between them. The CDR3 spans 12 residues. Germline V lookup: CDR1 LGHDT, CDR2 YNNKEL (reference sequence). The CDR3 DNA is TGTGCCAGCAGCCAAGGTCTCTACGAGCAGTACTTC. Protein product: CASSQGLYEQYF.

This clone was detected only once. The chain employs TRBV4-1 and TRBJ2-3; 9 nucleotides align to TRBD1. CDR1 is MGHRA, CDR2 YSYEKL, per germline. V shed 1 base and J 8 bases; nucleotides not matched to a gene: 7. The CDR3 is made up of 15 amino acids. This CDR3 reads CASSQGTGAWGTQYF. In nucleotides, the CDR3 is TGCGCCAGCAGCCAAGGGACAGGGGCCTGGGGTACGCAGTATTTT.

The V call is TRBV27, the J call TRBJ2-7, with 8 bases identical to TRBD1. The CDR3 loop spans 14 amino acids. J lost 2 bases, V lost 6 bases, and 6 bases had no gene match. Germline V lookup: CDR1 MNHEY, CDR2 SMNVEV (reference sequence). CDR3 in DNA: TGTGCCAGCAGAGGGACAGGCCTCCCCTACGAGCAGTACTTC. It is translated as CASRGTGLPYEQYF.